This TCR beta chain emerged from a study of T cell responses to AZD1222 COVID-19 vaccine. General study points: Receipt of two AZD1222 doses was followed by a rise in Spike-specific TCR breadth and depth. Among AZD1222 vaccinees, only 5 to 7 were seropositive at baseline. Donors were mostly white British, more females; clonal diversity possibly underestimated.

This table comes from immunoSEQ multiplex PCR, and its TCRdb copy is limited to in-frame clones, with some not included. This sample yields about 150,000 clones, of which roughly nine tenths are seen a single time; approximately 1.3% belongs to the top ten. A word on this clone: Its antigen is unknown.

The germline V gene has CDR1 MNHEY and CDR2 SVGEGT. V was clipped by 6 bases and J by 0 bases; unmatched bases: 6. The CDR3 loop spans 16 amino acids. The chain uses TRBV6-2 or TRBV6-3 and TRBJ1-3; 9 bases are shared with TRBD1. The TCR comes from an adult who received the AZD1222 COVID-19 vaccine. Specimen: peripheral blood, collected 28 days after the second AZD1222 dose. The CDR3, as DNA: TGTGCCAGCAGCCGTGGACAGGGGACCTCTGGAAACACCATATATTTT. This gives the protein CASSRGQGTSGNTIYF.